This T cell receptor beta chain was captured in a study of Ad26.COV2.S vaccination and SARS-CoV-2 variants. Study summary: Ad26.COV2.S arm of COV1001 included the donor. Donor got 5x10^10 or 1x10^11 viral particles of Ad26.COV2.S.

Comments on this clone: Germline and junction disagree at one end, which may indicate a read error.

This CDR3 has 14 amino acids. The V gene's germline CDR1 is SGHKS and CDR2 YYEKEE (reference sequence). Assay used: immunoSEQ multiplex PCR; TCRdb lists only in-frame clones, some missing. The sample records 410,000 or so clones, 80% to 95% being singletons. Documented treatment: roughly 19 received Ad26.COV2.S at low or high dose, single or two shots; roughly five received placebo; per-sample allocation not given. On day 63 after the first injection, vaccine and placebo recipients gave samples. Based in Boston, the donor was an adult of 18-55 years. This clonotype was obtained from a person aged 18-65 years who received the Ad26.COV2.S COVID-19 vaccine or a placebo. The material sequenced was peripheral blood, taken in a trial of Ad26.COV2.S vaccine versus placebo. The genes are TRBV5-5 and TRBJ1-1; 7 nucleotides line up with TRBD1. CDR3 region: CASSLAGGVGGLLF. DNA of the CDR3: TGTGCCAGCAGCTTGGCCGGTGGGGTAGGGGGCCTTTTATTT.